Listed below are T cell receptor beta chains from one sample, sequenced in a study of OX40 agonist ivuxolimab in advanced cancers. Produced via immunoSEQ multiplex PCR; TCRdb's table is partial and in-frame only. The data contain around 90,000 clones, approximately 87% of them seen just once; the ten biggest clones take up about 4.5%. The material was CD4+ or CD8+ T cells sorted from blood, obtained in a trial of the OX40 agonist ivuxolimab. Receptors were obtained from an adult with an advanced solid tumor such as melanoma, head and neck, liver or kidney cancer. CDR3s include the opening cysteine and the closing phenylalanine or tryptophan. The D gene is left open where the match is weak. Some rows mark clone size as missing; the rest say once, few, many or name a class of expanded clone.

>TRBJ1-2|.|TRBV25-1|TRBD1
TGTGCCAGCAGTGACAGGGGGAGGTCCGGCTACACCTTC
CASSDRGRSGYTF
>TRBJ2-2|.|TRBV7-9|.
TGTGCCAGCAGCCTGAGGGCTGTAAACACCGGGGAGCTGTTTTTT
CASSLRAVNTGELFF
>TRBJ1-2|.|TRBV6-1|TRBD1
TGTGCCAGCAGACCCCGACAGGGGAGCTCGAATGGCTACACCTTC
CASRPRQGSSNGYTF
>TRBJ2-3|.|TRBV9|TRBD2
TGTGCCAGCAGCTCTTCCGGAGGACTAGCGGGGGTGGGTGTCACAGATACGCAGTATTTT
CASSSSGGLAGVGVTDTQYF
>TRBJ2-3|.|TRBV29-1|TRBD1
TGCAGCGGCCTACAGGGGGGCACAGATACGCAGTATTTT
CSGLQGGTDTQYF
>TRBJ1-1|once|TRBV27|.
TGTGCCAGCAGCCGGACACGGGGTGAAGCTTTCTTT
CASSRTRGEAFF
>TRBJ2-6|.|TRBV28|.
TGTGCCAGCAGTTTCGCTTGGTCTGGGGCCAACGTCCTGACTTTC
CASSFAWSGANVLTF
>TRBJ2-1|.|TRBV7-9|.
TGTGCCAGCAGCTTAGTTTTTGGAGCGGATGACTACAATGAGCAGTTCTTC
CASSLVFGADDYNEQFF
>TRBJ2-3|.|TRBV5-1|.
TGCGCCAGCAGCTGGACGGACCCTAGCACAGATACGCAGTATTTT
CASSWTDPSTDTQYF
>TRBJ1-1|few|TRBV10-3|.
TGTGCCATCAGTGGGACAGACACTGAAGCTTTCTTT
CAISGTDTEAFF
>TRBJ2-7|.|TRBV7-2|.
TGTGCCAGCAGCTTAGTGGACGGAGCCTACGAGCAGTACTTC
CASSLVDGAYEQYF
>TRBJ2-5|once|TRBV19|.
TGTGCCAGTAGTATAGACAGACAAGAGACCCAGTACTTC
CASSIDRQETQYF
>TRBJ2-1|.|TRBV30|TRBD1
TGTGCCTGGGCCGGGACAGGGGCTTACAATGAGCAGTTCTTC
CAWAGTGAYNEQFF
>TRBJ1-5|.|TRBV7-2|.
TGTGCCAGCAGCCCAACAGGGATGGGCAATCAGCCCCAGCATTTT
CASSPTGMGNQPQHF
>TRBJ1-2|.|TRBV5-6|.
TGTGCCAGCAGCTTGCTTGAGAGGGGAAATGGCTACACCTTC
CASSLLERGNGYTF
>TRBJ1-1|.|TRBV5-1|.
TGCGCCAGCAGCTTGGAACAGGGAATCACTGAAGCTTTCTTT
CASSLEQGITEAFF
>TRBJ2-1|few|TRBV19|TRBD2
TGTGCCAGTAGTAGGCAGTCGCCGGGACTAGCGGGAGGCTCCTACAATGAGCAGTTCTTC
CASSRQSPGLAGGSYNEQFF
>TRBJ1-4|once|TRBV9|.
TGTGCCAGCAGCGTAGATGGCAAGGGCCTCGAAAAACTGTTTTTT
CASSVDGKGLEKLFF
>TRBJ2-1|.|TRBV11-2|TRBD1
TGTGCCAGCAGCTTAGATTGGGGACAGGGGGCGAGTGAGCAGTTCTTC
CASSLDWGQGASEQFF
>TRBJ1-1|.|TRBV19|TRBD1
TGTGCCAGTAGCCGACAGGGAAGGAACACTGAAGCTTTCTTT
CASSRQGRNTEAFF
>TRBJ2-7|.|TRBV11-2|.
TGTGCCAGCAGCAGACCTAGCGCCTCAAGCTCCTACGAGCAGTACTTC
CASSRPSASSSYEQYF
>TRBJ2-5|.|TRBV5-4|TRBD1
TGTGCCAGCAGCCAAGGGACAGGGGCGCGGGAGACCCAGTACTTC
CASSQGTGARETQYF
>TRBJ2-4|.|TRBV29-1|TRBD1
TGCAGCGCACCCCTCAACAGGGGGAGGTGGGCCAAAAACATTCAGTACTTC
CSAPLNRGRWAKNIQYF
>TRBJ2-7|.|TRBV28|.
TGTGCCACCCTGGACTCCCACTCCTACGAGCAGTACTTC
CATLDSHSYEQYF
>TRBJ1-2|.|TRBV2|.
TGTGCCAGCAGTGAGGCAGCTCAGAACTATGGCTACACCTTC
CASSEAAQNYGYTF
>TRBJ1-4|.|TRBV19|.
TGTGCCAGTAGTAGGGGGTTTGGTGAAAAACTGTTTTTT
CASSRGFGEKLFF
>TRBJ2-2|.|TRBV29-1|.
TGCAGCGTCGGAGGGAGTTTCGGGGAGCTGTTTTTT
CSVGGSFGELFF
>TRBJ1-5|.|TRBV5-5|.
TGTGCCAGCAGCTTGGGGGTTTTCCAGCCCCAGCATTTT
CASSLGVFQPQHF
>TRBJ2-7|.|TRBV2|.
TGTGCCAGCAGTGAAACCATGACGGTCTACGAGCAGTACTTC
CASSETMTVYEQYF
>TRBJ1-1|.|TRBV28|.
TGTGCCAGCATCCGAGAGGACGGCCCGACCACTGAAGCTTTCTTT
CASIREDGPTTEAFF
>TRBJ2-6|.|TRBV19|.
TGTGCCAGTAGTCCCCAAAGTTCTGGGGCCAACGTCCTGACTTTC
CASSPQSSGANVLTF
>TRBJ1-3|.|TRBV10-3|TRBD1
TGTGCCATCGGACAGGAAAGCTCTGGAAACACCATATATTTT
CAIGQESSGNTIYF
>TRBJ2-3|.|TRBV27|.
TGTGCCAGCAGTCCCTGGGTGGCTAGCACAGATACGCAGTATTTT
CASSPWVASTDTQYF
>TRBJ1-1|.|TRBV5-6|TRBD1
TGTGCCAGCAGCTTGGTAGTTGGACAGGATCTGAACACTGAAGCTTTCTTT
CASSLVVGQDLNTEAFF
>TRBJ1-3|.|TRBV29-1|.
TGCAGCGTTGACCAGGGCCACTCTGGAAACACCATATATTTT
CSVDQGHSGNTIYF
>TRBJ1-4|.|TRBV5-1|TRBD1
TGCGCCAGCAGCCTGACAGGGGGAACTGAAAAACTGTTTTTT
CASSLTGGTEKLFF
>TRBJ1-2|.|TRBV28|.
TGTGCCAGCAGTACCTGGACGGGAGGTCGCGGCTACACCTTC
CASSTWTGGRGYTF
>TRBJ2-1|.|TRBV11-3|TRBD2
TGTGCCAGCAGCTTAGGACTAGCGGGAGAGGTGGATGAGCAGTTCTTC
CASSLGLAGEVDEQFF
>TRBJ2-7|.|TRBV7-8|.
TGTGCCAGCAGCGTGGGGACAAATTACGAGCAGTACTTC
CASSVGTNYEQYF
>TRBJ2-1|.|TRBV2|.
TGTGCCAGCCTTCCCTTTGGGGTAAGGAGTGAGCAGTTCTTC
CASLPFGVRSEQFF
>TRBJ2-4|.|TRBV29-1|TRBD2
TGCAGCGTTTTTCTAGCGGGGGGATTAGCCAAAAACATTCAGTACTTC
CSVFLAGGLAKNIQYF
>TRBJ2-2|.|TRBV6-6|.
TGTGCCAGCAGTTATCGACGGGATGCGAACACCGGGGAGCTGTTTTTT
CASSYRRDANTGELFF
>TRBJ1-5|few|TRBV28|.
TGTGCCAGCAGTTCCCCCGGGGGAGGCAATCAGCCCCAGCATTTT
CASSSPGGGNQPQHF
>TRBJ2-2|once|TRBV11-2|.
TGTGCCAGCAGCAGAGTTAGCGTGTCCGGGGAGCTGTTTTTT
CASSRVSVSGELFF
>TRBJ1-4|.|TRBV9|TRBD1
TGTGCCAGCAGCCCAAGATCCAAGGGACAGCTTAATGAAAAACTGTTTTTT
CASSPRSKGQLNEKLFF
>TRBJ2-1|.|TRBV9|TRBD2
TGTGCCAGCAGCGTAGCTGGGACTAGCGGAACCAATGAGCAGTTCTTC
CASSVAGTSGTNEQFF
>TRBJ1-1|.|TRBV5-1|.
TGCGCCAGCAGCATAGCAGGGAACACTGAAGCTTTCTTT
CASSIAGNTEAFF
>TRBJ2-2|.|TRBV6-1|.
TGTGCCAGCAGTGGGACAACGAACACCGGGGAGCTGTTTTTT
CASSGTTNTGELFF
>TRBJ2-2|.|TRBV2|TRBD1
TGTGCCAGCAGTGAACGACAGGGCAGCACCGGGGAGCTGTTTTTT
CASSERQGSTGELFF
>TRBJ2-7|.|TRBV15|.
TGTGCCACCAGCAGAGATCTCCCCTTACAGGGTTCCTACGAGCAGTACTTC
CATSRDLPLQGSYEQYF